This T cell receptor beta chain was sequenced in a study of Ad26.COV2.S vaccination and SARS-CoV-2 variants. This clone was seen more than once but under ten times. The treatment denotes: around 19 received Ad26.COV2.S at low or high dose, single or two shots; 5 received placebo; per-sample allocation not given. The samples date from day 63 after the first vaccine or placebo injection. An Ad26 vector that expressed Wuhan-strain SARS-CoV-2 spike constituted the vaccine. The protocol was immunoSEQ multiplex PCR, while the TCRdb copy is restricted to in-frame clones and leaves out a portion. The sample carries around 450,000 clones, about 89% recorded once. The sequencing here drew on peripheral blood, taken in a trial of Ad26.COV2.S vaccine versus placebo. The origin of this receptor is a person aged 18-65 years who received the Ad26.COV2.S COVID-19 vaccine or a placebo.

CDR3: CAIHGQHGYTF. CDR3 in DNA: TGTGCCATCCACGGACAGCACGGCTACACCTTC. The rearrangement joins TRBV2 to TRBJ1-2; tentative D call: TRBD1 (6 bases). The CDR3 contains 11 residues. The germline CDR1 and CDR2 sequences are SNHLY and FYNNEI. The germline V and J ends were trimmed by 10 bases and 8 bases, with 14 bases remaining between them. The entire variable domain, with the rest obtained from reference TRBV2 and TRBJ1-2, is as follows: EPEVTQTPSHQVTQMGQEVILRCVPISNHLYFYWYRQILGQKVEFLVSFYNNEISEKSEIFDDQFSVERPDGSNFTLKIRSTKLEDSAMYFCAIHGQHGYTFGSGTRLTVV.